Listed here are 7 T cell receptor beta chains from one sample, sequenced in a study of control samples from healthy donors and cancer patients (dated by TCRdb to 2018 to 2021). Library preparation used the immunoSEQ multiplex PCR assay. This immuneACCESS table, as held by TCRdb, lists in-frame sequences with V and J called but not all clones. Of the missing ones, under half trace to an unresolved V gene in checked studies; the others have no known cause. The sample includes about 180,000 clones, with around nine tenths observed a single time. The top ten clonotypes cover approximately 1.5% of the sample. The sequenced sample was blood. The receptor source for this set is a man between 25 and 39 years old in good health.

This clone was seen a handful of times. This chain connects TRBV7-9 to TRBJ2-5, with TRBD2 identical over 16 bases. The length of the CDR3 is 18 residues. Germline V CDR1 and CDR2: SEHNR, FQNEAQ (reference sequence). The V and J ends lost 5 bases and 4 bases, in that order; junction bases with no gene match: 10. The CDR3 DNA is TGTGCCAGCAGCCCGGGACTAGCGGGGGGGCGGGACGGAGAGACCCAGTACTTC. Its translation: CASSPGLAGGRDGETQYF. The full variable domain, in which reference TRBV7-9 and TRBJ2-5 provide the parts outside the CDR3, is DTGVSQNPRHKITKRGQNVTFRCDPISEHNRLYWYRQTLGQGPEFLTYFQNEAQLEKSRLLSDRFSAERPKGSFSTLEIQRTEQGDSAMYLCASSPGLAGGRDGETQYFGPGTRLLVL.

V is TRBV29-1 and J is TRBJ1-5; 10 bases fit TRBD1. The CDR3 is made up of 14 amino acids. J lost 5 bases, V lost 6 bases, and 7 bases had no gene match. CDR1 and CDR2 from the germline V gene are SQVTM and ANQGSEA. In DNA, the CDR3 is TGCAGCGTCTCGTCAGGGACAGGGGATCAGCCCCAGCATTTT. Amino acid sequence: CSVSSGTGDQPQHF.

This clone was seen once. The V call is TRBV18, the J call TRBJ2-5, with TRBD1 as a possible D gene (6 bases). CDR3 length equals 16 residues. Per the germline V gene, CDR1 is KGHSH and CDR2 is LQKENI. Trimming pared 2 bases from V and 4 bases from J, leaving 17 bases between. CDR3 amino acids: CASSPIQGWTLETQYF. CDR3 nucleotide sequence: TGTGCCAGCTCACCAATCCAGGGGTGGACCCTAGAGACCCAGTACTTC.

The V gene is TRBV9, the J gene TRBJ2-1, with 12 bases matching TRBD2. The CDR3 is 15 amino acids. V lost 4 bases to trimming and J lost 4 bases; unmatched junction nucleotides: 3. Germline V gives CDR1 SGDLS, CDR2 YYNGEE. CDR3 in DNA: TGTGCCAGCAGCAAAGGACTAGCGGGGTACAATGAGCAGTTCTTC. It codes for CASSKGLAGYNEQFF.

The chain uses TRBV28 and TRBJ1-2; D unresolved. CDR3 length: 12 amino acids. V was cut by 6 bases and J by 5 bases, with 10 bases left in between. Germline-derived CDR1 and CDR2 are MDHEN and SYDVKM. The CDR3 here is CASSVVEYGYTF. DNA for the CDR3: TGTGCCAGCAGCGTGGTTGAATATGGCTACACCTTC.

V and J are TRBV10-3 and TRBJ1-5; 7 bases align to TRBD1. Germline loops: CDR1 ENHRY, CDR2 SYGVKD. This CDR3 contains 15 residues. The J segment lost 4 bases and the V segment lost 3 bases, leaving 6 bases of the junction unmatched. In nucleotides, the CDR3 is TGTGCCATCAGTGACATAGACAGGGAAAATCAGCCCCAGCATTTT. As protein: CAISDIDRENQPQHF.

This CDR3 is CASSRPSGISNEKLFF. The CDR3 DNA sequence: TGTGCCAGCAGCAGACCCTCGGGGATTTCTAATGAAAAACTGTTTTTT. V gene TRBV5-5 combines with J gene TRBJ1-4; no clear D gene. From germline, CDR1 is SGHKS and CDR2 YYEKEE (reference sequence). CDR3 size: 16 residues. Between the trimmed V and J ends, which lost 4 bases and 3 bases, there was a span of 16 bases.